This T cell receptor beta chain was identified in a study of T cell changes during pregnancy in multiple sclerosis. Assay: immunoSEQ multiplex PCR; the TCRdb copy retains only in-frame clones and omits some. Of tens of thousands of clones detected, 91% appear once; the ten largest clones hold about 2.2%. The CDR3 is made up of 16 amino acids. Unmatched junction bases numbered 7, after V lost 4 bases and J lost 2 bases. Germline values: CDR1 LNHDA, CDR2 SQIVND (reference sequence). This receptor was taken from a female donor in good health, enrolled as a control in a pregnancy study. The V gene is TRBV19, the J gene TRBJ1-5; 8 bases are a match to TRBD1. The specimen was peripheral blood, collected in the third trimester of pregnancy. The CDR3 protein is CASSKSGGVGNQPQHF. As DNA, the CDR3 is TGTGCCAGTAGTAAGTCAGGGGGCGTTGGCAATCAGCCCCAGCATTTT. The full variable domain, with the rest looked up from reference TRBV19 and TRBJ1-5, is DGGITQSPKYLFRKEGQNVTLSCEQNLNHDAMYWYRQDPGQGLRLIYYSQIVNDFQKGDIAEGYSVSREKKESFPLTVTSAQKNPTAFYLCASSKSGGVGNQPQHFGDGTRLSIL.